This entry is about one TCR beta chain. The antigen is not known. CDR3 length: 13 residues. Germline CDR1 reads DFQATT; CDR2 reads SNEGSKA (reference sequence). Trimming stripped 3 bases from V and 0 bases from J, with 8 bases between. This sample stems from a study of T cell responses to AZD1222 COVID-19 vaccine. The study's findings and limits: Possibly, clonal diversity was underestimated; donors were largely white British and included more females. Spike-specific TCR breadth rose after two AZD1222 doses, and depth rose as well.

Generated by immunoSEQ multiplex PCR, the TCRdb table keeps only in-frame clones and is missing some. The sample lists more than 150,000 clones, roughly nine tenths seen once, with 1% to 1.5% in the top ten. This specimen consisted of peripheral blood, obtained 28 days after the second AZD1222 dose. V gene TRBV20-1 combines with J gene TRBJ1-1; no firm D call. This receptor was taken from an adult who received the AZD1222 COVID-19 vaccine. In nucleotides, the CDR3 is TGCAGTGCTAGTTGGCAGTTGAACACTGAAGCTTTCTTT. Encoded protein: CSASWQLNTEAFF.